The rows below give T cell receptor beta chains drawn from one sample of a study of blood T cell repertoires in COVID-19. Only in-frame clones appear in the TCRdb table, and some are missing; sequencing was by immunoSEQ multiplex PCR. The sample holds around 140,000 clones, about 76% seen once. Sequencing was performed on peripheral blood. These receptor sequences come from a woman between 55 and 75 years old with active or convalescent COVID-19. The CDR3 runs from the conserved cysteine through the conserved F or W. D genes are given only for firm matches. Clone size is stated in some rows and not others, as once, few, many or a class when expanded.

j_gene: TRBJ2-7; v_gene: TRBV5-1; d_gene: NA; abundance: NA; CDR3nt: TGCGCCAGCACCGACAGAGGCTACGAGCAGTACTTC; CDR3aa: CASTDRGYEQYF
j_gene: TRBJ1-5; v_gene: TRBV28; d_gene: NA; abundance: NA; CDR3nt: TGTGCCAGCAGTGATGTCTCGGGGATGAATCAGCCCCAGCATTTT; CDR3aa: CASSDVSGMNQPQHF
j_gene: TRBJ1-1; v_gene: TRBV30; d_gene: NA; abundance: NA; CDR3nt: TGTGCCTGGACCTGGGGGGACCGGAACACTGAAGCTTTCTTT; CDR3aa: CAWTWGDRNTEAFF
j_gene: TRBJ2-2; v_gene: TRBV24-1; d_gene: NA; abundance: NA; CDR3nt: TGTGCCACCAGTGGGGGCGTCTACACCGGGGAGCTGTTTTTT; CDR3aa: CATSGGVYTGELFF
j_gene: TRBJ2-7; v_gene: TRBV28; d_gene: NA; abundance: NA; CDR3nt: TGTGCCAGCAGCCAAATCTACAGGGCCTACGAGCAGTACTTC; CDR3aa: CASSQIYRAYEQYF
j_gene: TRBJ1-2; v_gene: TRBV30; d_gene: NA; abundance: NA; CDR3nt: TGTGCCTGGAGTCCAGGGAATGGCTACACCTTC; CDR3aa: CAWSPGNGYTF
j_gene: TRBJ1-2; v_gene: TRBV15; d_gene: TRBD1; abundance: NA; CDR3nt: TGTGCCACCAGCAGAGATAAGACAGGGCCCCTGACCTTC; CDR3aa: CATSRDKTGPLTF
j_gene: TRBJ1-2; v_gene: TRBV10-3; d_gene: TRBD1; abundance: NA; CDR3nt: TGTGCCACCGGGACAGTCAACTACCATGGCTACACCTTC; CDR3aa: CATGTVNYHGYTF
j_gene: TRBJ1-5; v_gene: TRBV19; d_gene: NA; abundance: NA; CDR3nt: TGTGCCAGTGGGGAGAGGGGGTACAATCAGCCCCAGCATTTT; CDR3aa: CASGERGYNQPQHF
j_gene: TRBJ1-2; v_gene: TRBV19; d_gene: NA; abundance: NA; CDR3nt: TGTGCCAGTAGTATTGAGAGGGATGGTAGTGGCTACACCTTC; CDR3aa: CASSIERDGSGYTF
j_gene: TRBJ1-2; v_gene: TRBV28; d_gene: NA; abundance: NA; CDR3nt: TGTGCCAGCAGTTTAGAAAGAGGCCGTCCCTATGGCTACACCTTC; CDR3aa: CASSLERGRPYGYTF
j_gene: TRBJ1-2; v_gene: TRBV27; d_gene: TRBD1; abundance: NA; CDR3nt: TGTGCCAGCAGTACTCCGGGACAGGGGACTGGCTACACCTTC; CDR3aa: CASSTPGQGTGYTF
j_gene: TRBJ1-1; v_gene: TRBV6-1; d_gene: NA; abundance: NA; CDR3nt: TGTGCCAGCAGTGAAGGAAGATGGGCGACTGAAGCTTTCTTT; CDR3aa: CASSEGRWATEAFF
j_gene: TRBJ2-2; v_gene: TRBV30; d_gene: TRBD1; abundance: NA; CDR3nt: TGTGCCCGCCGGGACAGGGGGCGAGGCACCGGGGAGCTGTTTTTT; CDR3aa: CARRDRGRGTGELFF
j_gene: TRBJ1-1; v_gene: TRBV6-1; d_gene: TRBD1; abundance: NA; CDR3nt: TGTGCCAGCAGTGATACCGGGGGACAGATCATGCTTGAAGCTTTCTTT; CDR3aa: CASSDTGGQIMLEAFF
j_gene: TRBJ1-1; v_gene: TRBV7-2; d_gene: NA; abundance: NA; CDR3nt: TGTGCCAGCAGCCTAAACAGGGACACTGAAGCTTTCTTT; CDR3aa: CASSLNRDTEAFF
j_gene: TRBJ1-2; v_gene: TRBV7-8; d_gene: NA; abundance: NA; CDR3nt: TGTGCCAGCAGCCCACGGGTCCTCCCGAGGTATGGCTACACCTTC; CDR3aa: CASSPRVLPRYGYTF
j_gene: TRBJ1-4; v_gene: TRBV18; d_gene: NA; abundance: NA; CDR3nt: TGTGCCAGCTCACCAGGGTCTGCGGCAACTAATGAAAAACTGTTTTTT; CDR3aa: CASSPGSAATNEKLFF
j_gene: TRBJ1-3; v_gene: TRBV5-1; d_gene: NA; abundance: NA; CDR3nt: TGCGCCAGCAGCGGCGGGGGTTCTGGAAACACCATATATTTT; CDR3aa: CASSGGGSGNTIYF
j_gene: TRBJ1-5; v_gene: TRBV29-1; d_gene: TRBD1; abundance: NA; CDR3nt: TGCAGCGTCCTAGACAGGGGGCTCGGCAATCAGCCCCAGCATTTT; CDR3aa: CSVLDRGLGNQPQHF
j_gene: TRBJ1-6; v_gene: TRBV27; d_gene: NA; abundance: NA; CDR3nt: TGTGCCAGCAGTTCTTATAATTCACCCCTCCACTTT; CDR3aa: CASSSYNSPLHF
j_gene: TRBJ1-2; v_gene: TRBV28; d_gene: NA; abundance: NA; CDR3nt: TGTGCCAGCAGACAGGGATTTGGCTACACCTTC; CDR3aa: CASRQGFGYTF
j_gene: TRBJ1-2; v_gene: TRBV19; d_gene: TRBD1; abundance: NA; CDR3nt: TGTGCCAGTAGTATCGTCGTTACAGGGGGTAACTATGGCTACACCTTC; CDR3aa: CASSIVVTGGNYGYTF
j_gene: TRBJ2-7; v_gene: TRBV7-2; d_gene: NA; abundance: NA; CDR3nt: TGTGCCAGCAGCTCCGGGACTTTACTCTACGAGCAGTACTTC; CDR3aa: CASSSGTLLYEQYF
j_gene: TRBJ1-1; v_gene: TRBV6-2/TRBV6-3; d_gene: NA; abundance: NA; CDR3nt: TGTGCCAGCAGCTTTACCGGGGGAGGCACTGAAGCTTTCTTT; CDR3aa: CASSFTGGGTEAFF
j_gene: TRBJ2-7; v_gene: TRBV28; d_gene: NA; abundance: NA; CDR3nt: TGTGCCAGCAGTCACCAGTACGAGCAGTACTTC; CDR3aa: CASSHQYEQYF
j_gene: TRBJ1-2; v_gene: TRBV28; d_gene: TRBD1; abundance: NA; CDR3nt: TGTGCCAGCTGGGACAGGGTGGATAACTATGGCTACACCTTC; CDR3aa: CASWDRVDNYGYTF
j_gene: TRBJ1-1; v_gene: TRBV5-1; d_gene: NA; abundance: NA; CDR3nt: TGCGCCAGCAGGCGGGCGGGGAACACTGAAGCTTTCTTT; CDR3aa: CASRRAGNTEAFF
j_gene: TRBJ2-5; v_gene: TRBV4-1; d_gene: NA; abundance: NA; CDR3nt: TGCGCCAGCAGCTCCCGGGACACCTCGTACCAAGAGACCCAGTACTTC; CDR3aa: CASSSRDTSYQETQYF
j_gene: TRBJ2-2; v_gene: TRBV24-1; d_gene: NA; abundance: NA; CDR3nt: TGTGCCACCAACTCGAACACCGGGGAGCTGTTTTTT; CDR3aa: CATNSNTGELFF
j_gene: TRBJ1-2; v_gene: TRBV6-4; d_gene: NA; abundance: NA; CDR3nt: TGTGCCAGCAGTGACCACAGGCAGGGATATGGCTACACCTTC; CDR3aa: CASSDHRQGYGYTF
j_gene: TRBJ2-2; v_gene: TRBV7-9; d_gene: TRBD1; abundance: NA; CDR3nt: TGTGCCAGCAGCTTAGGGACAGGATTAAGGGAGCTGTTTTTT; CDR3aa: CASSLGTGLRELFF
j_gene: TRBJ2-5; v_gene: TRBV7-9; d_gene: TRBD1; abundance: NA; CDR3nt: TGTGCCAGCAGCTTAGCGACAGGGAGTCAAGAGACCCAGTACTTC; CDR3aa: CASSLATGSQETQYF
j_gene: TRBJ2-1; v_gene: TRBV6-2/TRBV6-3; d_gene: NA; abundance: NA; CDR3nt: TGTGCCAGCAGTTCCTTAGACGGGAGCAGCTCCTACAATGAGCAGTTCTTC; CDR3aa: CASSSLDGSSSYNEQFF
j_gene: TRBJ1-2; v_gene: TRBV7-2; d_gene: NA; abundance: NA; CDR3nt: TGTGCCAGCAGCTCGCAAAACCTCCGCCGGCGACAAGGCTACACCTTC; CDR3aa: CASSSQNLRRRQGYTF
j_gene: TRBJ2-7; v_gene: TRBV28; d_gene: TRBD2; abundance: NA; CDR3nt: TGTGCCAGCAGCTTACTAGCGGGAACCTACGAGCAGTACTTC; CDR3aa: CASSLLAGTYEQYF
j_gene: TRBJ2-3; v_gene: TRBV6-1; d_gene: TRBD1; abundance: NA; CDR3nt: TGTGCCAGCCGTGACCGACGGACAGGTGCAGATACGCAGTATTTT; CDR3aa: CASRDRRTGADTQYF
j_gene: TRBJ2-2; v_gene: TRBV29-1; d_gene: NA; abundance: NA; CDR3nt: TGCAGCGTTGGCGCGCGAGGGAATACCGGGGAGCTGTTTTTT; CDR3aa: CSVGARGNTGELFF
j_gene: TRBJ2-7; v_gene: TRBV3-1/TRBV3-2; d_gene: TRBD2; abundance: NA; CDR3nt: TGTGCCAGCAGCCAAGCTAGCGGGAGTGGTTACGAGCAGTACTTC; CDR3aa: CASSQASGSGYEQYF
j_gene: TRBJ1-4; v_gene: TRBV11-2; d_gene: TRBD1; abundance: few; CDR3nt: TGTGCCAGCAGCTTCGGATTTGGGACAGAACATAATGAAAAACTGTTTTTT; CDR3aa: CASSFGFGTEHNEKLFF
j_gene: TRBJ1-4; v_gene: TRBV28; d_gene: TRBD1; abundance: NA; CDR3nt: TGTGCCACCATTGACAGGGGGCCTGAAAAACTGTTTTTT; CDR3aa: CATIDRGPEKLFF
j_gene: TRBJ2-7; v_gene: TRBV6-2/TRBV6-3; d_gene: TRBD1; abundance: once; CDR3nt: TGTGCCAGCAGTATCCGGGACAGCAGCTCCTACGAGCAGTACTTC; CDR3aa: CASSIRDSSSYEQYF
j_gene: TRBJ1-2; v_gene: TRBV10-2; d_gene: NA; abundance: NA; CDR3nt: TGCGCCAGCAGTGATCGGCCGGGACACTTCTATGGCTACACCTTC; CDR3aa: CASSDRPGHFYGYTF
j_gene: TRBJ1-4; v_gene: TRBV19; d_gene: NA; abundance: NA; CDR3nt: TGTGCCAGTAGTGCAGGGCCTAATGAAAAACTGTTTTTT; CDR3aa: CASSAGPNEKLFF
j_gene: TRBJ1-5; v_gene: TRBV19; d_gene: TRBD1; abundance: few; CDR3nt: TGTGCCAGTAGCAGGGACAGGGGGGTGGATCAGCCCCAGCATTTT; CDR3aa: CASSRDRGVDQPQHF
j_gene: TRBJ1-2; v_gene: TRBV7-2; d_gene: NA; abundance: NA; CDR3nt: TGTGCCAGCAGCCCCCCATATGGCTACACCTTC; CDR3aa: CASSPPYGYTF
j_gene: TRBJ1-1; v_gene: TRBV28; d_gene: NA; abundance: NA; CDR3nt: TGTGCCAGCAGTGAAAACAGGAGGAACACTGAAGCTTTCTTT; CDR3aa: CASSENRRNTEAFF
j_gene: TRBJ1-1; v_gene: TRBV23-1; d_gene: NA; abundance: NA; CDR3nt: TGCGCCAGCAGTCACCTCAGGGCCCTGAACACTGAAGCTTTCTTT; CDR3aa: CASSHLRALNTEAFF
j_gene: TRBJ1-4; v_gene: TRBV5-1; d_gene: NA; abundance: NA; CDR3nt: TGCGCCAGCCGAGTGGAGGAGGGGACTGAAAAACTGTTTTTT; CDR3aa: CASRVEEGTEKLFF